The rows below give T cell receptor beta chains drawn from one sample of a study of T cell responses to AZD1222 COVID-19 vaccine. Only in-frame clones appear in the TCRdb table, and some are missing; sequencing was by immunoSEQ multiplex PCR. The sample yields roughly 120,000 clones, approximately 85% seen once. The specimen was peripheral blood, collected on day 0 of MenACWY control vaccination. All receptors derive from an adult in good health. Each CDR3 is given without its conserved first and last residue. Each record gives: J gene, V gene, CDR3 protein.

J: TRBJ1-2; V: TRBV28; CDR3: ASSLVQGGGYT
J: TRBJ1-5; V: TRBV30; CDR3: AWSPGLNQPQH
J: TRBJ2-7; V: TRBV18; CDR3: ASSPQSQGGEQY
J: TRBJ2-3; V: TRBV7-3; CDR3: ASSLNLQTDTQY
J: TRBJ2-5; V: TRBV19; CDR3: ASTATGGLGETQY
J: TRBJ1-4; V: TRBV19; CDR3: ASSPRDGKLF
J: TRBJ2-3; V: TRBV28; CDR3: ASSLSGLIDTQY
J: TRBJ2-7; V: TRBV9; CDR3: ASSPGLVHEQY
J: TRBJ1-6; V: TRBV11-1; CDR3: ASSNRGYNSPLH
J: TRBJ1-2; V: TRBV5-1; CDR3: ASSAQGGAGGYT
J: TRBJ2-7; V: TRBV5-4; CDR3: ASSLEQEGYEQY
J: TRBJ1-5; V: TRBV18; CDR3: ASSPPSMSNQPQH
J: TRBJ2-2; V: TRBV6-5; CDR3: ASQRGGREELF
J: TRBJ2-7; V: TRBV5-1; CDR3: ASSPGTGSYEQY
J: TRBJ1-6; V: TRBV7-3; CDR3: ASSPTAGGNYNSPLH
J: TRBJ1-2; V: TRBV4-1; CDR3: ASSPNRASFGGYT
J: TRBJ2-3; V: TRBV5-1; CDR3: ASSLDSGGRTDTQY
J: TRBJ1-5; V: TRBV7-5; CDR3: VRSSWTGQPQH
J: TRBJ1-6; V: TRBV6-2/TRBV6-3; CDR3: ASSLREGYNSPLH
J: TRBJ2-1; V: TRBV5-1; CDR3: ASSLLPAQDYNEQF
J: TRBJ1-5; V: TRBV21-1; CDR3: ASSPLGRVDNQPQH
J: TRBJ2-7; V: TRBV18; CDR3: ASSPGQGAYEQY
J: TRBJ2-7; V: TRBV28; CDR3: ASSLGGYSYEQY
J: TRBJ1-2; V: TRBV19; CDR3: ASSFLDRVTYGYT
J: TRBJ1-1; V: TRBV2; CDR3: ASSEQGAWEAF
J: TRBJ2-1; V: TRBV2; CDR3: ASSLGLAGEDEQF